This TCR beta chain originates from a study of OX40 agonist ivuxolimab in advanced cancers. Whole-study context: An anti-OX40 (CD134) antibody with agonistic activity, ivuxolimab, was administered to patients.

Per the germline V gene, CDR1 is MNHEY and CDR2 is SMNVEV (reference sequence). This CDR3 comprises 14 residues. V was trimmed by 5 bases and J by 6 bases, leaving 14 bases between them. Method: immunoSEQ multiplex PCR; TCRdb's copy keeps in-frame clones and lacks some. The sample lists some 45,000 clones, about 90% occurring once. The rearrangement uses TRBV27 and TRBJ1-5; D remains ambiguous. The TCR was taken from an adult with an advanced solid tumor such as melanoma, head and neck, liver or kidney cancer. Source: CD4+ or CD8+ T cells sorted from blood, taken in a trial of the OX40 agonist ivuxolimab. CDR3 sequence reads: CASSPLPVGQPQHF. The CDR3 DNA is TGTGCCAGCAGTCCCCTCCCGGTAGGTCAGCCCCAGCATTTT.